Below, 28 T cell receptor beta chains from the same sample are listed, as sequenced in a study of spatial heterogeneity in lung cancer. MiXCR was run by TCRdb on the 5' RACE reads, yielding one entry per CDR3 protein. The repertoire has about 92,000 distinct CDR3 sequences, less than 15% of them found once; the top ten carry under 50%. Regarding time point: sample taken at primary tumor resection. Tumor, nontumor lung or frozen PBMC supplied whole RNA that was sequenced unsorted. Sequenced here: PBMCs, sampled at surgery. These receptors were taken from a male donor with early-stage non-small cell lung cancer.

There are a few counts of this clonotype. The rearrangement links TRBV11-2 to TRBJ2-7; D is unresolved. CDR3 length: 13 amino acids. The germline V gene has CDR1 SGHAT and CDR2 FQNNGV. V was pared by 3 bases and J by 2 bases, with 8 bases between. CDR3 loop: CASSLRTAYEQYF. CDR3 DNA sequence: TGTGCCAGCAGCTTGCGGACGGCCTACGAGCAGTACTTC.

The V call is TRBV28, the J call TRBJ2-7; 11 bases are a match to TRBD1. J gave up 6 bases and V 5 bases, and 9 bases lay outside the gene matches. This CDR3 has 15 residues. Per the germline V gene, CDR1 is MDHEN and CDR2 is SYDVKM. CDR3 DNA sequence: TGTGCCAGCAGTGGGACCGGGACAGGGGGTGGCGAGCAGTACTTC. Translating gives CASSGTGTGGGEQYF.

This clonotype was picked up a small number of times. The rearrangement uses TRBV7-9 and TRBJ2-1; tentative D call: TRBD2 (6 bases). The V end was cut by 1 base, the J end by 16 bases, with 14 bases between. CDR3 length equals 12 residues. Germline CDR1 SEHNR, CDR2 FQNEAQ (reference sequence). The CDR3: CASSLDGGIGFF. CDR3 nucleotide sequence: TGTGCCAGCAGCTTAGACGGCGGGATAGGATTCTTC.

This clonotype has a count of ten or more. The CDR3, as DNA: TGTGCCAGCACCCAGACAGGCACCTACGAGCAGTACTTC. Protein: CASTQTGTYEQYF. V usage is TRBV6-2 or TRBV6-3 and J usage is TRBJ2-7; a possible D gene is TRBD1 (6 bases). This CDR3 has 13 amino acids. Trimming removed 7 bases at V and 2 bases at J, with 12 bases between. Germline V gives CDR1 MNHEY, CDR2 SVGEGT.

This clonotype has more than one count but fewer than ten. The chain recombines TRBV4-3 with TRBJ1-1; D not certain. Trimming removed 0 bases from V and 1 base from J, with 3 bases in between. The germline CDR1 and CDR2 sequences are LGHNA and YSLEER. The CDR3 contains 13 residues. The CDR3 sequence: CASSQERNTEAFF. CDR3 nucleotides: TGCGCCAGCAGCCAAGAAAGGAACACTGAAGCTTTCTTT.

This clonotype was recorded at least ten times. This sequence joins TRBV13 and TRBJ2-5, with D tentatively TRBD1 or TRBD2 (5 bases each). The germline CDR1 and CDR2 sequences are PRHDT and FYEKMQ (reference sequence). With 0 bases removed from V and 6 bases from J, the gap between germline ends came to 23 bases. The CDR3 sequence is 18 residues long. In DNA, the CDR3 is TGTGCCAGCAGCTTAGGCCTCGGAGGCAGGGAGTTTGAGAAGACCCAGTACTTC. Amino acid sequence: CASSLGLGGREFEKTQYF.

A remark on this clonotype: Its ends do not fully match the called genes, so a read error is possible. This chain joins TRBV27 and TRBJ1-1; D is perhaps TRBD1 (5 bases). The CDR3 runs to 16 residues. Looked up from germline, CDR1 is MNHEY and CDR2 is SMNVEV (reference sequence). CDR3 bases: TGTGCCCGCAGTCCCCCCCGGAGGGGACTGAACACTGAAGCTTTCTTT. This gives the protein CARSPPRRGLNTEAFF.

This clonotype was recorded a few times. This chain uses TRBV28 with TRBJ1-2; 10 bases agree with TRBD1. V dropped 8 bases and J dropped 8; count of bases not matched to a gene: 11. The CDR3 consists of 14 residues. Germline values: CDR1 MDHEN, CDR2 SYDVKM. Here the CDR3 reads CASGLGQGDLGYTF. CDR3 DNA sequence: TGTGCCAGCGGACTTGGACAGGGGGATTTGGGCTACACCTTC.

This clonotype appeared once. The DNA of the CDR3 is TGTGCCAGCAGGGCAGGGGCAAGATCACCCCTCCACTTT. This gives the protein CASRAGARSPLHF. The V gene is TRBV6-5, the J gene TRBJ1-6; D might be TRBD1 (6 bases). Trimming removed 6 bases at V and 10 bases at J, with 13 bases between. Germline values: CDR1 MNHEY, CDR2 SVGAGI. The CDR3 covers 13 residues.

The chain carries TRBV7-2 and TRBJ2-3; 13 bases fit TRBD2. The CDR3 covers 15 residues. Per the germline V gene, CDR1 is SGHTA and CDR2 is FQGNSA. Losses at the gene ends were 3 bases for V and 4 bases for J; bases not matched to a gene: 1. CDR3 in DNA: TGTGCCAGCAGCTTGACTAGCGGGAGGCCAGATACGCAGTATTTT. Its translation is CASSLTSGRPDTQYF.

The rearrangement uses TRBV12-3 or TRBV12-4 and TRBJ2-6; D gene uncertain. V was clipped by 4 bases and J by 4 bases, with 5 bases between them. The CDR3 totals 13 residues. CDR3 region: CASSWPGANVLTF. The CDR3 region has the DNA TGTGCCAGCAGTTGGCCGGGGGCCAACGTCCTGACTTTC.

This clonotype was seen only a few times. The V and J genes are TRBV10-3 and TRBJ1-2; 11 nucleotides match TRBD1. This CDR3 region has 14 residues. The ends lost 6 bases at V and 8 bases at J; junction bases unmatched: 8. The germline gives CDR1 ENHRY, CDR2 SYGVKD. CDR3 DNA sequence: TGTGCCATCAGAGATGGACAGGGGGCTGAAGGCTACACCTTC. Protein product: CAIRDGQGAEGYTF.

This clonotype was counted between two and nine times. This chain joins TRBV7-2 and TRBJ2-1, with 8 bases that match TRBD2. Per the germline V gene, CDR1 is SGHTA and CDR2 is FQGNSA. The CDR3 spans 15 residues. V was clipped by 4 bases and J by 7 bases; unmatched bases: 9. Written as DNA, the CDR3 is TGTGCCAGCAGCTCCTATCGACGGGGGGGGAATGAGCAGTTCTTC. It translates to CASSSYRRGGNEQFF.

Ten or more counts support this clonotype. This sequence joins TRBV5-1 and TRBJ2-1, with D possibly being TRBD2 (6 bases). The CDR3 extends over 16 amino acids. V dropped 0 bases and J dropped 3 bases, with 13 bases sitting between them. CDR1 and CDR2 (germline): SGHRS, YFSETQ. The CDR3 region is CASSLATSTLYNEQFF. The CDR3 coding sequence is TGCGCCAGCAGCTTGGCCACTAGCACCCTCTACAATGAGCAGTTCTTC.

The chain has TRBV6-5 and TRBJ2-3, with D unresolved. CDR3 length equals 11 residues. V lost 5 bases, J lost 5 bases, and 5 bases lay in between. CDR1 is MNHEY, CDR2 SVGAGI, per germline. Written as DNA, the CDR3 is TGTGCCAGCAGTCGCCGAGATACGCAGTATTTT. Translated: CASSRRDTQYF.

The sample holds many counts of this clonotype. The rearrangement links TRBV18 to TRBJ2-3; D possibly corresponds to TRBD2 (5 bases). The length of the CDR3 is 15 residues. V was shortened by 1 base and J by 1 base, with 9 bases between the two germline ends. Germline CDR1 and CDR2: KGHSH and LQKENI. CDR3 in DNA: TGTGCCAGCTCACCACGGGGAGAAGGCACAGATACGCAGTATTTT. It is translated as CASSPRGEGTDTQYF.

The V call is TRBV20-1, the J call TRBJ2-1, with 10 nucleotides matching TRBD2. The length of the CDR3 is 16 residues. Germline values: CDR1 DFQATT, CDR2 SNEGSKA (reference sequence). The J segment lost 8 bases and the V segment lost 6 bases, leaving 16 bases of the junction unmatched. The CDR3 here is CSASHLAGARRDEQFF. In DNA, the CDR3 is TGCAGTGCCTCTCACCTAGCGGGAGCTCGGAGGGATGAGCAGTTCTTC.

V usage is TRBV3-1 and J usage is TRBJ1-1; D is unresolved. The CDR3 loop spans 13 amino acids. Germline V CDR1 and CDR2: LGHDT, YNNKEL (reference sequence). V was trimmed by 0 bases and J by 10 bases, leaving 12 bases between them. The DNA for the CDR3 is TGTGCCAGCAGCCAAGAAAAGAGGGAAGGAGCTTTCTTT. It specifies CASSQEKREGAFF.

The chain joins TRBV7-2 to TRBJ2-1, with D perhaps TRBD2 (5 bases). Germline V lookup: CDR1 SGHTA, CDR2 FQGNSA. Trimming left V 0 bases short and J 6 bases short, with 9 bases between. This CDR3 spans 14 amino acids. CDR3 sequence reads: CASSLAGEINEQFF. The CDR3 nucleotides are TGTGCCAGCAGCTTAGCGGGAGAGATCAATGAGCAGTTCTTC.

This clonotype turned up a few times. V is TRBV20-1 and J is TRBJ2-7; 7 nucleotides match TRBD2. The J segment lost 0 bases and the V segment lost 6 bases, leaving 2 bases of the junction unmatched. This CDR3 is 12 amino acids long. Germline loops: CDR1 DFQATT, CDR2 SNEGSKA (reference sequence). DNA of the CDR3: TGCAGTGCCAAGCGGGACTCCTACGAGCAGTACTTC. Translated, it gives CSAKRDSYEQYF.

This clonotype was counted at least ten times. V usage is TRBV7-8 and J usage is TRBJ2-5; TRBD2 aligns across 8 bases. Germline CDR1 is SGHVS and CDR2 is FQNEAQ. With 5 bases clipped from V and 1 base from J, the junction kept 6 bases outside the gene matches. The CDR3 consists of 15 residues. The CDR3 region has the DNA TGTGCCAGCAGCCCCCTAGCGGGTATCCAAGAGACCCAGTACTTC. It yields the protein CASSPLAGIQETQYF.

This clonotype was detected only a few times. The CDR3 region has the DNA TGTGCCAGCAGTTCCACTATACTAGCGGGAGGTGAGCAGTTCTTC. Translation: CASSSTILAGGEQFF. V gene TRBV12-3 or TRBV12-4 combines with J gene TRBJ2-1; 12 bases match TRBD2. The CDR3 is 15 amino acids. V lost 4 bases and J lost 9; bases outside the gene matches: 7.

This clonotype was observed a handful of times. J is TRBJ2-3 and V is TRBV2; no reliable D call. CDR3 length equals 14 residues. Germline assignment: CDR1 SNHLY and CDR2 FYNNEI. V dropped 4 bases and J dropped 2 bases, with 10 bases sitting between them. The CDR3 reads CASSGTHFTDTQYF. The CDR3 coding sequence is TGTGCCAGCAGTGGGACCCATTTCACAGATACGCAGTATTTT.

This clonotype was found many times. Written as DNA, the CDR3 is TGTGCCAGCAGCTTCGACCGCACAGATACGCAGTATTTT. The encoded protein is CASSFDRTDTQYF. The chain couples TRBV7-8 to TRBJ2-3; D is unclear. The ends were cut back, 3 bases at V and 1 base at J, with 5 bases in the middle. Germline-derived CDR1 and CDR2 are SGHVS and FQNEAQ. This CDR3 comprises 13 residues.

The genes are TRBV12-3 or TRBV12-4 and TRBJ2-3; tentative D call: TRBD1 (5 bases). This CDR3 spans 11 amino acids. The germline V and J ends were trimmed by 6 bases and 10 bases, with 11 bases remaining between them. CDR3 protein: CASSLRVAQYF. CDR3 nucleotides: TGTGCCAGCAGCCTCAGGGTCGCGCAGTATTTT.

This clonotype was seen at least ten times. The chain couples TRBV5-1 to TRBJ1-1, with D perhaps TRBD1 (6 bases). The V gene lost 5 bases and the J gene lost 5 bases, with 16 bases spanning the gap. CDR1 is SGHRS and CDR2 is YFSETQ in the germline V gene. This CDR3 region has 14 residues. The CDR3 nucleotides are TGCGCCAGCAGACTTGACAGGATCAATACTGAAGCTTTCTTT. Amino acids: CASRLDRINTEAFF.

The chain joins TRBV24-1 to TRBJ2-5; the match to TRBD1 covers 10 bases. This CDR3 is built from 15 residues. CDR1 and CDR2 (germline): KGHDR, SFDVKD. After removal of 3 bases from V and 3 bases from J, the junction contained 3 bases not matched to a gene. CDR3 sequence: CATSDRTGGEETQYF. For the CDR3, the DNA is TGTGCCACCAGTGATAGGACAGGGGGTGAAGAGACCCAGTACTTC.

Concerning this clonotype: Germline and junction disagree at one end, which may indicate a read error. The chain carries TRBV12-3 or TRBV12-4 and TRBJ1-5; 8 nucleotides agree with TRBD1. The CDR3 has 13 residues. The CDR3 here is CVSRAGGAKPQHF. DNA for the CDR3: TGTGTCAGCAGGGCAGGGGGCGCTAAGCCCCAGCATTTT.